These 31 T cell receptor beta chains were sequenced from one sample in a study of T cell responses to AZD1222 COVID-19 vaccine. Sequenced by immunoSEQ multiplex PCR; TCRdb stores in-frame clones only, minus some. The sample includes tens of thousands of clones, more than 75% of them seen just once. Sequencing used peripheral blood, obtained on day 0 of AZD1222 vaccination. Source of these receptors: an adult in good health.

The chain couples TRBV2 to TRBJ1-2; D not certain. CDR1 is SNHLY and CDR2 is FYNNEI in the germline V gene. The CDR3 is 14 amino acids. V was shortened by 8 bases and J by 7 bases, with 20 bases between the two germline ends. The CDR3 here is CASGTDAWKGGYTF. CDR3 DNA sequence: TGTGCCAGCGGAACGGACGCCTGGAAAGGTGGCTACACCTTC. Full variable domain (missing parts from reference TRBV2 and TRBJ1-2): EPEVTQTPSHQVTQMGQEVILRCVPISNHLYFYWYRQILGQKVEFLVSFYNNEISEKSEIFDDQFSVERPDGSNFTLKIRSTKLEDSAMYFCASGTDAWKGGYTFGSGTRLTVV.

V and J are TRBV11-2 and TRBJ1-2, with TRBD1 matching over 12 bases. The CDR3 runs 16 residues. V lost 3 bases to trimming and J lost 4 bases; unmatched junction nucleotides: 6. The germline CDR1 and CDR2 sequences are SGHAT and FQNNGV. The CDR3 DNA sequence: TGTGCCAGCAGCTTCGGGACAGGGGGCGCCAGCTATGGCTACACCTTC. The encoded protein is CASSFGTGGASYGYTF.

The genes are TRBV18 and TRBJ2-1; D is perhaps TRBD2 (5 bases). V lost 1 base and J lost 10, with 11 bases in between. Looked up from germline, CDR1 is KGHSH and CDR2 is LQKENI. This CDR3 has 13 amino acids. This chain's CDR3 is CASSPLGSWEQFF. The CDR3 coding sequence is TGTGCCAGCTCACCACTGGGGAGTTGGGAGCAGTTCTTC.

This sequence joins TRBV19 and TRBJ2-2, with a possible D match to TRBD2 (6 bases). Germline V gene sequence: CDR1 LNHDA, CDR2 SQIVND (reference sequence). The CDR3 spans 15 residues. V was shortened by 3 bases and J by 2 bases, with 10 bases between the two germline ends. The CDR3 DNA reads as TGTGCCAGTAGTATTGCGGGGCTAAACACCGGGGAGCTGTTTTTT. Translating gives CASSIAGLNTGELFF.

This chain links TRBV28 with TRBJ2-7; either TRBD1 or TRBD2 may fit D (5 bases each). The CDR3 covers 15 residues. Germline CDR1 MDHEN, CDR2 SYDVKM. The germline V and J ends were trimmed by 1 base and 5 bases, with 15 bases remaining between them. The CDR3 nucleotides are TGTGCCAGCAGTTTATCCACGGGACGTAGCGACGAGCAGTACTTC. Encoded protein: CASSLSTGRSDEQYF.

The CDR3 sequence: CASSWTNTEAFF. The CDR3 DNA is TGTGCCAGCAGTTGGACCAACACTGAAGCTTTCTTT. The chain has TRBV7-9 and TRBJ1-1; D gene unclear. CDR1 is SEHNR and CDR2 is FQNEAQ in the germline V gene (reference sequence). V was trimmed by 6 bases and J by 2 bases, leaving 7 bases between them. CDR3 size: 12 residues.

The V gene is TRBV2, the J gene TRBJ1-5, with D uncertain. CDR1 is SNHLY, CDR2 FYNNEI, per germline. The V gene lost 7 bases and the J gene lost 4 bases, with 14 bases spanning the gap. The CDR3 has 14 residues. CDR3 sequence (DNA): TGTGCCAGCACCCAGACCGGGAGGAATCAGCCCCAGCATTTT. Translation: CASTQTGRNQPQHF.

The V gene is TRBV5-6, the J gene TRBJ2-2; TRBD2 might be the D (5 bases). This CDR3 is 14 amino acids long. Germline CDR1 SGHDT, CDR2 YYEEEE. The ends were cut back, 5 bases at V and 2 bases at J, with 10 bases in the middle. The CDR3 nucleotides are TGTGCCAGCAGGTTACTAGGAAACACCGGGGAGCTGTTTTTT. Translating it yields CASRLLGNTGELFF. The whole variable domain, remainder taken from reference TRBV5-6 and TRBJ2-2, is DAGVTQSPTHLIKTRGQQVTLRCSPKSGHDTVSWYQQALGQGPQFIFQYYEEEERQRGNFPDRFSGHQFPNYSSELNVNALLLGDSALYLCASRLLGNTGELFFGEGSRLTVL.

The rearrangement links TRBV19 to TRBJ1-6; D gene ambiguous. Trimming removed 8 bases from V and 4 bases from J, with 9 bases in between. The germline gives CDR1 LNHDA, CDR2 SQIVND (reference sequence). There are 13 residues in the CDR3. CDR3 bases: TGTGCCAGTGGTGCGTTTTATAATTCACCCCTCCACTTT. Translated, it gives CASGAFYNSPLHF.

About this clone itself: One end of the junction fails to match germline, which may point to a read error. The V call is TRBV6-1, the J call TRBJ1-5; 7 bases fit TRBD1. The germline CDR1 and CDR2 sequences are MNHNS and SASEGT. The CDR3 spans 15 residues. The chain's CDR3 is CASSEGQALNQPQHF. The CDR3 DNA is TGTGCCAGCAGCGAAGGACAGGCTTTAAATCAGCCCCAGCATTTT.

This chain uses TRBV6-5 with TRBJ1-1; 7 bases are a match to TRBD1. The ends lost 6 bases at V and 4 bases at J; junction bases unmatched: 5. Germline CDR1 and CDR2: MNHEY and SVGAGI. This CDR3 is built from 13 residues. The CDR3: CASRNTGATEAFF. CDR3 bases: TGTGCCAGCAGAAATACAGGGGCCACTGAAGCTTTCTTT.

The CDR3 DNA is TGCGCCAGCACGGGCGATTCCTACAATGAGCAGTTCTTC. Protein: CASTGDSYNEQFF. This sequence joins TRBV5-1 and TRBJ2-1, with D uncertain. Germline V gene data show CDR1 as SGHRS and CDR2 as YFSETQ. V was trimmed by 6 bases and J by 1 base, leaving 8 bases between them. The CDR3 length is 13 residues.

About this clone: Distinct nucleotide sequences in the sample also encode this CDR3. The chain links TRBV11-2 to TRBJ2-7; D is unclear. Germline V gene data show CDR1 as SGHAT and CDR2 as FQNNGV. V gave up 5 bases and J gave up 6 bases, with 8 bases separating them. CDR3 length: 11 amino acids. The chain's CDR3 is CASSPHFEQYF. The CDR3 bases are TGTGCCAGCAGCCCTCACTTCGAGCAGTACTTC.

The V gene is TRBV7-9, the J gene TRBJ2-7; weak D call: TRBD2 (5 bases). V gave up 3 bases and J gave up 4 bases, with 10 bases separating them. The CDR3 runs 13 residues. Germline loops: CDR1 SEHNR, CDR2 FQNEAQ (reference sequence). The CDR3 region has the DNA TGTGCCAGCAGCTTGACTACCCCTTACGAGCAGTACTTC. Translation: CASSLTTPYEQYF.

The CDR3 bases are TGTGCCAGCAGCCAAGGGGGGCAGTTTAGCAATCAGCCCCAGCATTTT. This codes for CASSQGGQFSNQPQHF. The genes are TRBV3-1 (or the pseudogene TRBV3-2) and TRBJ1-5; TRBD1 might be the D (6 bases). The V end lost 1 base, the J end lost 0 bases, and 10 bases lay between the germline ends. CDR1 and CDR2 (germline): LGHDT, YNNKEL (reference sequence). The length of the CDR3 is 16 residues.

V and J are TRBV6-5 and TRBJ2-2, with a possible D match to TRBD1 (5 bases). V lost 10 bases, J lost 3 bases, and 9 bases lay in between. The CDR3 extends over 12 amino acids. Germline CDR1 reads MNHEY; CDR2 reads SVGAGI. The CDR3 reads CATLQDTGELFF. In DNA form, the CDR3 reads TGTGCCACCCTACAGGACACCGGGGAGCTGTTTTTT.

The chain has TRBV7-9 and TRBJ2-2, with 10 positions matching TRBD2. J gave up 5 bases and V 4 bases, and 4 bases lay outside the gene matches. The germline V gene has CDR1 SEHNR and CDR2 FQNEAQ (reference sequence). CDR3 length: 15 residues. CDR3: CASSYRSGRTGELFF. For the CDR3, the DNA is TGTGCCAGCAGCTACCGTAGCGGGAGGACCGGGGAGCTGTTTTTT.

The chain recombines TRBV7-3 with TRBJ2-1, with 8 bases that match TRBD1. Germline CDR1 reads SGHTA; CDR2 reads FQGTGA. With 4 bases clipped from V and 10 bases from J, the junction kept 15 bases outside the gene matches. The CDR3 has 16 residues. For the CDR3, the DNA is TGTGCCAGCAGCTGGTGGGGGACAGGCAATGAAAGGGAGCAGTTCTTC. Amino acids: CASSWWGTGNEREQFF.

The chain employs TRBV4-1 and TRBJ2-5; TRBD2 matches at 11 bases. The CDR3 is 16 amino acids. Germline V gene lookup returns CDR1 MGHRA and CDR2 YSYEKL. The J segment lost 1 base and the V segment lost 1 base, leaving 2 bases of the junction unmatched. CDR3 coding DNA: TGCGCCAGCAGCCAAGGACTAGCGGGGTCCCAAGAGACCCAGTACTTC. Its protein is CASSQGLAGSQETQYF.

The CDR3 coding sequence is TGTGCCAGCGCCCGGGACAGGGGGCTTGAGACCCAGTACTTC. Its protein is CASARDRGLETQYF. This chain joins TRBV2 and TRBJ2-5, with 12 nucleotides matching TRBD1. J lost 5 bases, V lost 8 bases, and 6 bases had no gene match. The germline V gene has CDR1 SNHLY and CDR2 FYNNEI. The CDR3 covers 14 residues.

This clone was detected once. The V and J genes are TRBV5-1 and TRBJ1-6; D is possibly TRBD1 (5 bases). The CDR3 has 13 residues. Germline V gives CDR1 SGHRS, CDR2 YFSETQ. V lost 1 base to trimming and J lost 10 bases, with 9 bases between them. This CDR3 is CASSLSGQSPLHF. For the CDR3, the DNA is TGCGCCAGCAGCTTGTCGGGGCAATCACCCCTCCACTTT.

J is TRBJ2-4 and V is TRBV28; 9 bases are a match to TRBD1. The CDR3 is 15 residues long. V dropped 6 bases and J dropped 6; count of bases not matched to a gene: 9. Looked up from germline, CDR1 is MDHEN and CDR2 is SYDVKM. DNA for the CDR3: TGTGCCAGCAGGCCCACAGGGGGCGGAAGAAACATTCAGTACTTC. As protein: CASRPTGGGRNIQYF.

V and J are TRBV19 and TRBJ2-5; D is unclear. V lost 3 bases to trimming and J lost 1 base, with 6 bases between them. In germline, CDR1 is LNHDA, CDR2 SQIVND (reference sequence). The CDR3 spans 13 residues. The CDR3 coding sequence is TGTGCCAGTAGTATGGTGAGCCAAGAGACCCAGTACTTC. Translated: CASSMVSQETQYF. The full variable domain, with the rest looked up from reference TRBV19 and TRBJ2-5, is DGGITQSPKYLFRKEGQNVTLSCEQNLNHDAMYWYRQDPGQGLRLIYYSQIVNDFQKGDIAEGYSVSREKKESFPLTVTSAQKNPTAFYLCASSMVSQETQYFGPGTRLLVL.

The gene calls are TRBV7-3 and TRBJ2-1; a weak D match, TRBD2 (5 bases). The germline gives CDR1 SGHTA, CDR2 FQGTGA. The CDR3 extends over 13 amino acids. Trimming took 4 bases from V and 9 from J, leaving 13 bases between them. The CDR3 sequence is CASSSTSKGEQFF. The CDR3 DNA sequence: TGTGCCAGCAGCTCAACTAGTAAGGGTGAGCAGTTCTTC. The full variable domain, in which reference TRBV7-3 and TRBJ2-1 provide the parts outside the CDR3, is GAGVSQTPSNKVTEKGKYVELRCDPISGHTALYWYRQSLGQGPEFLIYFQGTGAADDSGLPNDRFFAVRPEGSVSTLKIQRTERGDSAVYLCASSSTSKGEQFFGPGTRLTVL.

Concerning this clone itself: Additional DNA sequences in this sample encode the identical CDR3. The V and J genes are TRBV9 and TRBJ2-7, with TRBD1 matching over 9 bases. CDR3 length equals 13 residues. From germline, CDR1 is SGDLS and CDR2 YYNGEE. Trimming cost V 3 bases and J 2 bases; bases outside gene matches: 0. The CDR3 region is CASSGQGAYEQYF. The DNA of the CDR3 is TGTGCCAGCAGCGGACAGGGGGCCTACGAGCAGTACTTC.

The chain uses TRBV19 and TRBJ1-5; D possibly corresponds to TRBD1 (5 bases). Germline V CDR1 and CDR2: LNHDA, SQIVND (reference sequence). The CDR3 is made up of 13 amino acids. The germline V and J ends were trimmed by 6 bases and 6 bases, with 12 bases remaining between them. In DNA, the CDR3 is TGTGCCAGTAGCGGCGGGGGAACTCAGCCCCAGCATTTT. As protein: CASSGGGTQPQHF.

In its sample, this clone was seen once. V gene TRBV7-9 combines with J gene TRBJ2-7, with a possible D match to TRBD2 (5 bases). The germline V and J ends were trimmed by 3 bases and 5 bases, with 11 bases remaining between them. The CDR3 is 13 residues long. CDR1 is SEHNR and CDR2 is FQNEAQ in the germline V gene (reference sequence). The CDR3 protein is CASSLGLAHEQYF. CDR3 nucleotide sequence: TGTGCCAGCAGCTTGGGTCTAGCCCACGAGCAGTACTTC.

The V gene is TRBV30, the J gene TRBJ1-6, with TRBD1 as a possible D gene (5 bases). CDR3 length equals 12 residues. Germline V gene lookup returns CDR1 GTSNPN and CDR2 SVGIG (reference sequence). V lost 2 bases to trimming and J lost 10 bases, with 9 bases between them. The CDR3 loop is CAWSNGDSPLHF. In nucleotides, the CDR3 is TGTGCCTGGAGTAACGGGGACTCACCCCTCCACTTT. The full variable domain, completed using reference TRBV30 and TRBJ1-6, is SQTIHQWPATLVQPVGSPLSLECTVEGTSNPNLYWYRQAAGRGLQLLFYSVGIGQISSEVPQNLSASRPQDRQFILSSKKLLLSDSGFYLCAWSNGDSPLHFGNGTRLTVT.

CDR3 sequence: CASSQGVFGAGTDTQYF. The CDR3 coding sequence is TGTGCCAGCAGCCAAGGAGTTTTTGGGGCAGGAACAGATACGCAGTATTTT. This chain connects TRBV4-2 to TRBJ2-3; TRBD1 is a possible D gene (5 bases). The ends were cut back, 1 base at V and 3 bases at J, with 17 bases in the middle. The germline V gene has CDR1 LGHNA and CDR2 YNFKEQ. The CDR3 spans 17 residues.

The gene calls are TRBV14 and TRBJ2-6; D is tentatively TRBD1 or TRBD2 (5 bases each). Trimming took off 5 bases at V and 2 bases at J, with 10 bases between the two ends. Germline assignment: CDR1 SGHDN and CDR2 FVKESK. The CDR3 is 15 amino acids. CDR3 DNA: TGTGCCAGCAGCGTTAGGGGAGCTGGGGCCAACGTCCTGACTTTC. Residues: CASSVRGAGANVLTF.

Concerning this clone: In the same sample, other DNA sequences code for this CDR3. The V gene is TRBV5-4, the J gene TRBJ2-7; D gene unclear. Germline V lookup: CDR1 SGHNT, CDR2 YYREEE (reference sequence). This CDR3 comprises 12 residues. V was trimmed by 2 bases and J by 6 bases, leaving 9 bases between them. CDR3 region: CASSFGRSEQYF. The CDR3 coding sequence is TGTGCCAGCAGCTTCGGCCGGAGCGAGCAGTACTTC.